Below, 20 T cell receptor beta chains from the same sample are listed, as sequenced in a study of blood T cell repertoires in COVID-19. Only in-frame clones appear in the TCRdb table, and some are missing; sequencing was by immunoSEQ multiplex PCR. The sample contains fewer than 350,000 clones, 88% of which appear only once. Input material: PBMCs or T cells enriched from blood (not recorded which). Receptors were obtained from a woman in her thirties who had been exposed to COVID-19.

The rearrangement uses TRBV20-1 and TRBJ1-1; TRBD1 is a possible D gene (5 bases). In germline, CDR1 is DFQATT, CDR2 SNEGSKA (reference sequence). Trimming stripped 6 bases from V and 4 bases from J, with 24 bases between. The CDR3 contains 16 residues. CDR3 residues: CSASGGATVGLTEAFF. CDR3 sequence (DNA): TGCAGTGCGAGTGGTGGGGCGACAGTCGGGCTCACTGAAGCTTTCTTT.

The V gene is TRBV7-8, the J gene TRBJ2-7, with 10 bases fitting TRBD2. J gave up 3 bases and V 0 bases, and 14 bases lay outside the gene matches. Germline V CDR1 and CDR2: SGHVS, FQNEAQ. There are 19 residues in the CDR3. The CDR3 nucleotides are TGTGCCAGCAGCTTAGCGTCTAGCGGGAGCCCCACGGTTGTCTACGAGCAGTACTTC. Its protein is CASSLASSGSPTVVYEQYF. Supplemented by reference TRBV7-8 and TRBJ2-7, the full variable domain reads GAGVSQSPRYKVAKRGQDVALRCDPISGHVSLFWYQQALGQGPEFLTYFQNEAQLDKSGLPSDRFFAERPEGSVSTLKIQRTQQEDSAVYLCASSLASSGSPTVVYEQYFGPGTRLTVT.

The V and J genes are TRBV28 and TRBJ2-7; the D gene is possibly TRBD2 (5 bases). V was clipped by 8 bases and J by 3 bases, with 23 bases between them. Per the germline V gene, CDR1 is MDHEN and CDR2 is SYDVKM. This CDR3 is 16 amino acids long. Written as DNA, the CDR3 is TGTGCCAGCCTAGCCCCATCGATAGCCTCGGTCTACGAGCAGTACTTC. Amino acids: CASLAPSIASVYEQYF.

CDR3 residues: CASSDFGGGAETQYF. CDR3 bases: TGTGCCAGCAGTGACTTTGGCGGGGGGGCGGAGACCCAGTACTTC. This chain joins TRBV25-1 and TRBJ2-5, with 9 bases identical to TRBD2. The CDR3 runs to 15 residues. The V and J ends lost 3 bases and 5 bases, in that order; junction bases with no gene match: 7. Germline V gene sequence: CDR1 MGHDK, CDR2 SYGVNS.

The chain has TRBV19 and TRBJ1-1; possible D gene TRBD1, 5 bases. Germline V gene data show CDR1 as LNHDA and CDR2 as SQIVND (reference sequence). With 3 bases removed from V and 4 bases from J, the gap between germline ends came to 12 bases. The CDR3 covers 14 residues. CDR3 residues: CASSIHRDSTEAFF. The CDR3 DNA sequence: TGTGCCAGTAGTATCCACCGGGACTCCACTGAAGCTTTCTTT.

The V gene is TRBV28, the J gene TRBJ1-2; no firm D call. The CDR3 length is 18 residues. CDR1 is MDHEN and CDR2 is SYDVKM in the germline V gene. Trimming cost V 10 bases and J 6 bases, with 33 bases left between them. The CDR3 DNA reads TGTGCCACCTTAGCATACGGTGTCGACCGACCCCGCGGGAATGGCTACACCTTC. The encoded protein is CATLAYGVDRPRGNGYTF.

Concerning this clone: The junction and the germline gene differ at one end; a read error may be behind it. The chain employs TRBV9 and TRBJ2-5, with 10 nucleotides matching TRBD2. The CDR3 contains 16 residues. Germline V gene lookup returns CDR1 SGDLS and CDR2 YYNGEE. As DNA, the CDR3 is TGTGCCAGCAGCGTAGTAGGGACTAGCGCACAAGAGGCCCAGTACTTC. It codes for CASSVVGTSAQEAQYF.

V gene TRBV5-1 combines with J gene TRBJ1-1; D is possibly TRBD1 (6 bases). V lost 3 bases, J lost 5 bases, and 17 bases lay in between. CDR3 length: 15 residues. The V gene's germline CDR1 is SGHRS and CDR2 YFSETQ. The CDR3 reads CASSSSSTGYTEAFF. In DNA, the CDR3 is TGCGCCAGCAGCTCATCAAGTACAGGGTATACTGAAGCTTTCTTT.

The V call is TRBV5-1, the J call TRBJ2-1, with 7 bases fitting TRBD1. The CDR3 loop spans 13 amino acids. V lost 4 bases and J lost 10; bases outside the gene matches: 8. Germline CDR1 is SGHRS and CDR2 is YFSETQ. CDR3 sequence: CASSLFTDREQFF. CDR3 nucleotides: TGCGCCAGCAGCCTATTTACGGACAGGGAGCAGTTCTTC.

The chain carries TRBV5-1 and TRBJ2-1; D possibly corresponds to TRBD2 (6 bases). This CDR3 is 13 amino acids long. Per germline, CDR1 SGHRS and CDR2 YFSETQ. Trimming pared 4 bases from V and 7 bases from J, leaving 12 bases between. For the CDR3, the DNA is TGCGCCAGCAGCAAGGGACTCCCAAATGAGCAGTTCTTC. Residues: CASSKGLPNEQFF.

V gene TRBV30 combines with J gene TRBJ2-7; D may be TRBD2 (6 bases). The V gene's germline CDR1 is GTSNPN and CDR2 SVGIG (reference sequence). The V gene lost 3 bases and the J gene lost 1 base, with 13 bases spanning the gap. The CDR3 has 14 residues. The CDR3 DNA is TGTGCCTGGAGGCGAGGAGGGCCTTCCTACGAGCAGTACTTC. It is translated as CAWRRGGPSYEQYF.

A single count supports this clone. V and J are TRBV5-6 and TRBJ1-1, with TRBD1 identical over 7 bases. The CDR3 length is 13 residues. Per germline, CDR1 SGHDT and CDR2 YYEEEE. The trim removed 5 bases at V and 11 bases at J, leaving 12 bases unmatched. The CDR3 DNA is TGTGCCAGCAGTTTCGACAGGGTACGCGTGGCTTTCTTT. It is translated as CASSFDRVRVAFF.

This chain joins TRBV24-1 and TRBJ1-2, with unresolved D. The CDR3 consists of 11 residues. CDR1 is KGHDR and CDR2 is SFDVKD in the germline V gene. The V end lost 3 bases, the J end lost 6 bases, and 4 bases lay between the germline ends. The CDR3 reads CATSDLDGYTF. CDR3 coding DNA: TGTGCCACCAGTGATCTCGATGGCTACACCTTC.

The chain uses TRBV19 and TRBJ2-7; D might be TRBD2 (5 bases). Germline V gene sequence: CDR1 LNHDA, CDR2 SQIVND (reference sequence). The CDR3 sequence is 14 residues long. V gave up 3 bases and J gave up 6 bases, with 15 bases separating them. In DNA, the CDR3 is TGTGCCAGTAGTATTGAGAGGGCAACCTCCGAGCAGTACTTC. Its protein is CASSIERATSEQYF.

CDR3 region: CASRGPLTGTSGTEQYF. CDR3 in DNA: TGTGCCAGCAGAGGTCCCCTCACCGGGACTAGCGGGACCGAGCAGTACTTC. V and J are TRBV11-3 and TRBJ2-7; 13 nucleotides agree with TRBD2. This CDR3 comprises 17 residues. In germline, CDR1 is SGHNT, CDR2 YENEEA. V shed 6 bases and J 6 bases; nucleotides not matched to a gene: 14.

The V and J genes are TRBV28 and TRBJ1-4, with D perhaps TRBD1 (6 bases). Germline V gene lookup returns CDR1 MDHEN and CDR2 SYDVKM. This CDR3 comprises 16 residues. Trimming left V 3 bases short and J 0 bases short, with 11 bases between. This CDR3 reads CASSFLTGTTNEKLFF. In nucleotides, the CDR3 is TGTGCCAGCAGTTTCCTCACAGGGACAACTAATGAAAAACTGTTTTTT.

DNA for the CDR3: TGTGCCAGCAGTCCGACAGGGGGAAACAGTCAGCCCCAGCATTTT. Its translation is CASSPTGGNSQPQHF. The J gene is TRBJ1-5, the V gene TRBV6-5; 9 bases fit TRBD1. Trimming at V came to 5 bases and at J to 6 bases, leaving 8 bases not matched to a gene. CDR1 and CDR2 from the germline V gene are MNHEY and SVGAGI. The CDR3 consists of 15 residues.

The CDR3 is CASSAGLAGGPSYEQYF. CDR3 DNA: TGTGCCAGCAGCGCGGGACTAGCGGGAGGGCCCTCCTACGAGCAGTACTTC. The chain has TRBV9 and TRBJ2-7; 16 bases line up with TRBD2. Germline V gene sequence: CDR1 SGDLS, CDR2 YYNGEE. V gave up 3 bases and J gave up 0 bases; unmatched junction bases: 3. The CDR3 spans 17 residues.

CDR3 bases: TGTGCCAGCAGCGCTAGCGGGGGAGGCAAAAACATTCAGTACTTC. It specifies CASSASGGGKNIQYF. The chain couples TRBV11-2 to TRBJ2-4, with 10 bases that match TRBD2. This CDR3 contains 15 residues. Trimming removed 5 bases from V and 3 bases from J; junction bases left unmatched: 4. CDR1 is SGHAT, CDR2 FQNNGV, per germline. The whole variable domain, filled in from reference TRBV11-2 and TRBJ2-4, reads EAGVAQSPRYKIIEKRQSVAFWCNPISGHATLYWYQQILGQGPKLLIQFQNNGVVDDSQLPKDRFSAERLKGVDSTLKIQPAKLEDSAVYLCASSASGGGKNIQYFGAGTRLSVL.

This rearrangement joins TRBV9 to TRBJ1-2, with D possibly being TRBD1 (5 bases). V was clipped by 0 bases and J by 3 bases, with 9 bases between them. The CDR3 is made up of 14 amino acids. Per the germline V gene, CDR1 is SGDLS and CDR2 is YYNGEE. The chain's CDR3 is CASSVEGQYYGYTF. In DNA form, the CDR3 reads TGTGCCAGCAGCGTAGAGGGGCAGTACTATGGCTACACCTTC.